The 16 T cell receptor beta chains below all came from one sample that was sequenced in a study of cytomegalovirus exposure and HLA in healthy donors. The PCR had 60 Vbeta and 13 Jbeta primers. The protocol was immunoSEQ multiplex PCR, while the TCRdb copy is restricted to in-frame clones and leaves out a portion. In the table there are 200,000 or so clones, less than 90% of which are singletons. The sequencing input was PBMCs. The receptors come from a boy younger than 18 in good health and CMV-seronegative.

The V gene is TRBV28, the J gene TRBJ2-2, with 7 bases lining up with TRBD2. Germline trimming cut 6 bases from V and 6 bases from J; bases unmatched to any gene: 7. Germline CDR1 and CDR2: MDHEN and SYDVKM. CDR3 length: 14 amino acids. The CDR3 nucleotides read TGTGCCAGCAGGGGGGGAGGGCCTGCCGGGGAGCTGTTTTTT. Amino acid sequence: CASRGGGPAGELFF.

This clone occurred once. The rearrangement links TRBV7-2 to TRBJ2-1; D call uncertain. The CDR3 consists of 14 residues. CDR1 and CDR2 (germline): SGHTA, FQGNSA. The V gene lost 5 bases and the J gene lost 7 bases, with 15 bases spanning the gap. The CDR3 region has the DNA TGTGCCAGCAGCCCCCGGGTGCCTAATAATGAGCAGTTCTTC. Protein product: CASSPRVPNNEQFF.

This clone was picked up a small number of times. This sequence joins TRBV6-5 and TRBJ1-4; D uncertain. V was cut by 5 bases and J by 0 bases, with 7 bases left in between. There are 14 residues in the CDR3. CDR1 and CDR2 (germline): MNHEY, SVGAGI. The CDR3 region is CASSRQATNEKLFF. CDR3 in DNA: TGTGCCAGCAGTCGACAAGCAACTAATGAAAAACTGTTTTTT.

This chain joins TRBV9 and TRBJ2-3; no definite D call. Looked up from germline, CDR1 is SGDLS and CDR2 is YYNGEE. This CDR3 is 13 amino acids long. The V gene lost 0 bases and the J gene lost 3 bases, with 5 bases spanning the gap. CDR3 DNA sequence: TGTGCCAGCAGCGTAGGGAGAACAGATACGCAGTATTTT. Translated: CASSVGRTDTQYF.

The chain joins TRBV6-6 to TRBJ1-1; D is ambiguous. V dropped 8 bases and J dropped 4 bases, with 17 bases sitting between them. In germline, CDR1 is MNHNY, CDR2 SVGAGI (reference sequence). The CDR3 is 14 amino acids. The CDR3 coding sequence is TGTGCCAGCTCTCTCATTGAAATCAGCACTGAAGCTTTCTTT. Translated: CASSLIEISTEAFF.

V and J are TRBV7-6 and TRBJ1-1, with D possibly matching TRBD1 (5 bases). The CDR3 has 13 amino acids. V was trimmed by 6 bases and J by 5 bases, leaving 13 bases between them. From germline, CDR1 is SGHVS and CDR2 FNYEAQ. The chain's CDR3 is CASRQAGGTEAFF. CDR3 nucleotides: TGTGCCAGCAGACAGGCAGGAGGGACTGAAGCTTTCTTT.

J is TRBJ1-3 and V is TRBV5-4; TRBD1 aligns across 7 bases. The V gene's germline CDR1 is SGHNT and CDR2 YYREEE (reference sequence). There are 17 residues in the CDR3. With V trimmed by 3 bases and J by 0 bases, 9 bases remained unmatched. Here the CDR3 reads CASSSQIRQGSGNTIYF. The DNA of the CDR3 is TGTGCCAGCAGCTCCCAAATAAGACAGGGCTCTGGAAACACCATATATTTT.

The chain carries TRBV2 and TRBJ1-4; TRBD1 agrees at 9 bases. The germline CDR1 and CDR2 sequences are SNHLY and FYNNEI. Trimming removed 6 bases from V and 8 bases from J; junction bases left unmatched: 4. The CDR3 extends over 13 amino acids. In DNA form, the CDR3 reads TGTGCCAGCAGGAGGGACAGGGAAGAAAAACTGTTTTTT. Amino acids: CASRRDREEKLFF.

This clone was counted once. V is TRBV6-5 and J is TRBJ2-3, with 7 bases lining up with TRBD2. CDR3 length: 15 amino acids. Trimming at V came to 0 bases and at J to 7 bases, leaving 7 bases not matched to a gene. Germline CDR1 is MNHEY and CDR2 is SVGAGI. The CDR3 nucleotides are TGTGCCAGCAGTTACTCGATGACTAGCCCGAATACGCAGTATTTT. Protein: CASSYSMTSPNTQYF.

The chain joins TRBV5-4 to TRBJ2-1, with D tentatively TRBD2 (7 bases). V was cut by 5 bases and J by 7 bases, with 13 bases left in between. This CDR3 comprises 13 residues. Germline lookup yields CDR1 SGHNT and CDR2 YYREEE (reference sequence). CDR3 protein: CASRGGVANEQFF. The CDR3 nucleotides read TGTGCCAGCAGAGGGGGGGTGGCTAATGAGCAGTTCTTC.

The DNA for the CDR3 is TGTGCCAGCAGTTCTTCTGTGAACACTGAAGCTTTCTTT. It encodes CASSSSVNTEAFF. The J gene is TRBJ1-1, the V gene TRBV6-5, with unresolved D. V was pared by 4 bases and J by 0 bases, with 6 bases between. Germline V lookup: CDR1 MNHEY, CDR2 SVGAGI. This CDR3 is built from 13 residues.

This rearrangement joins TRBV6-1 to TRBJ2-1; D is possibly TRBD2 (7 bases). Germline V lookup: CDR1 MNHNS, CDR2 SASEGT. This CDR3 has 12 residues. Trimming cost V 7 bases and J 16 bases, with 20 bases left between them. As DNA, the CDR3 is TGTGCCAGCAAGACCTGGGGGGGGCCCGTATTCTTC. This sequence encodes CASKTWGGPVFF.

V usage is TRBV5-6 and J usage is TRBJ2-2; D is uncertain. This CDR3 spans 14 amino acids. Trimming cost V 4 bases and J 2 bases, with 9 bases left between them. Germline assignment: CDR1 SGHDT and CDR2 YYEEEE. Here the CDR3 reads CASSAYSNTGELFF. The CDR3, as DNA: TGTGCCAGCAGCGCCTACAGTAACACCGGGGAGCTGTTTTTT.

The chain has TRBV27 and TRBJ2-2; TRBD2 matches at 15 bases. Germline lookup yields CDR1 MNHEY and CDR2 SMNVEV (reference sequence). The CDR3 sequence is 19 residues long. The trim removed 3 bases at V and 2 bases at J, leaving 7 bases unmatched. CDR3 loop: CASSFKGTSGRLNTGELFF. CDR3 in DNA: TGTGCCAGCAGTTTTAAGGGGACTAGCGGGAGGTTAAACACCGGGGAGCTGTTTTTT.

The rearrangement uses TRBV6-5 and TRBJ1-2; TRBD1 agrees at 7 bases. The CDR3 length is 14 residues. The germline V gene encodes CDR1 MNHEY and CDR2 SVGAGI. The V and J ends lost 6 bases and 7 bases, in that order; junction bases with no gene match: 11. CDR3 in amino acids: CASRLSTGTSGYTF. The CDR3 coding sequence is TGTGCCAGCAGGCTTTCGACAGGGACAAGTGGCTACACCTTC.

The J gene is TRBJ2-3, the V gene TRBV7-3, with TRBD1 identical over 7 bases. In germline, CDR1 is SGHTA, CDR2 FQGTGA. Trimming cost V 4 bases and J 5 bases; bases outside gene matches: 12. This CDR3 spans 16 amino acids. The DNA for the CDR3 is TGTGCCAGCAGCTCCCTGACCGGGACAGATAAAGATACGCAGTATTTT. Amino acids: CASSSLTGTDKDTQYF.